Below are 10 T cell receptor beta chains sequenced from a single sample in a study of blood T cells in healthy people across ages. Alongside a J-beta primer mix, a sample-barcoded 5' primer served in a second PCR lasting about 7 to 12 cycles. Using its own MiXCR run on the 5' RACE reads, TCRdb lists one record per CDR3 protein. Of 1.8 million or so distinct CDR3 sequences in the sample, 30% to 40% were seen once. Sequenced sample: blood. Source of these receptors: a human donor in good health.

The V call is TRBV12-3 or TRBV12-4, the J call TRBJ1-2; D unresolved. This CDR3 has 18 amino acids. V lost 0 bases, J lost 0 bases, and 17 bases lay in between. The CDR3 is CASSLAFGDPTTNYGYTF. CDR3 nucleotides: TGTGCCAGCAGTTTAGCTTTCGGGGATCCTACGACTAACTATGGCTACACCTTC.

CDR3 DNA sequence: TGTGCCAGCAGCGCGGACAGTTATTCACCCCTCCACTTT. It codes for CASSADSYSPLHF. The chain carries TRBV7-7 and TRBJ1-6; D is possibly TRBD1 (6 bases). V shed 5 bases and J shed 8 bases, with 10 bases lying between them. Germline V gene lookup returns CDR1 SSHAT and CDR2 FNYEAQ (reference sequence). The CDR3 consists of 13 residues.

The gene calls are TRBV27 and TRBJ2-5; D is ambiguous. Germline loops: CDR1 MNHEY, CDR2 SMNVEV (reference sequence). There are 13 residues in the CDR3. Between the trimmed V and J ends, which lost 5 bases and 4 bases, there was a span of 11 bases. The CDR3 DNA reads as TGTGCCAGCAGTCCCATGGCGTCAGAGACCCAGTACTTC. It codes for CASSPMASETQYF.

The sample holds a few counts of this clonotype. V gene TRBV7-9 combines with J gene TRBJ2-1; D ambiguous. Trimming shortened V by 5 bases and J by 8 bases, and 7 bases separated the two germline ends. Germline loops: CDR1 SEHNR, CDR2 FQNEAQ (reference sequence). CDR3 length equals 11 residues. As DNA, the CDR3 is TGTGCCAGCAGCACCCAGCATGAGCAGTTCTTC. Protein: CASSTQHEQFF.

The genes are TRBV5-1 and TRBJ2-3; D uncertain. Germline V gives CDR1 SGHRS, CDR2 YFSETQ. The length of the CDR3 is 15 residues. Trimming took 2 bases from V and 1 from J, leaving 11 bases between them. CDR3 nucleotides: TGCGCCAGCAGCTTAGAGACAAAACGCACAGATACGCAGTATTTT. This sequence encodes CASSLETKRTDTQYF.

Regarding this clonotype: The junction does not match germline at one end; this may be a read error. This sequence joins TRBV5-4 and TRBJ1-2; TRBD1 matches 11 bases. The CDR3 sequence is 14 residues long. Per germline, CDR1 SGHNT and CDR2 YYREEE (reference sequence). CDR3 DNA sequence: TGTGCCAGCAGCGTGAGGACAGGGGGCTATGGCTGCACCTTC. Residues: CASSVRTGGYGCTF.

V gene TRBV5-1 combines with J gene TRBJ2-3, with D possibly matching TRBD2 (6 bases). The CDR3 length is 16 residues. Germline CDR1 reads SGHRS; CDR2 reads YFSETQ. Trimming took 4 bases from V and 0 from J, leaving 15 bases between them. The CDR3, as DNA: TGCGCCAGCAGCCCGGAGGGGAGACTTAGCACAGATACGCAGTATTTT. It codes for CASSPEGRLSTDTQYF.

The chain recombines TRBV12-5 with TRBJ1-2; D gene uncertain. The V end was cut by 3 bases, the J end by 3 bases, with 20 bases between. Germline values: CDR1 LGHNT, CDR2 FRNRAP. The CDR3 is 17 residues long. CDR3 residues: CASGFPRTTATDYGYTF. The CDR3 DNA reads TGTGCTAGTGGTTTTCCCCGAACTACAGCCACGGACTATGGCTACACCTTC.

The table lists this clonotype with a few counts. The chain joins TRBV7-3 to TRBJ2-3, with 9 bases lining up with TRBD2. The CDR3 covers 15 residues. With 1 base clipped from V and 4 bases from J, the junction kept 3 bases outside the gene matches. From germline, CDR1 is SGHTA and CDR2 FQGTGA. The CDR3 loop reads CASSLKRLAADTQYF. In DNA, the CDR3 is TGTGCCAGCAGCTTAAAAAGACTAGCGGCAGATACGCAGTATTTT.

The chain uses TRBV7-2 and TRBJ2-5; D tentatively reads TRBD1 or TRBD2 (5 bases each). Germline values: CDR1 SGHTA, CDR2 FQGNSA. Deletions cut 7 bases from V and 3 bases from J, with 12 bases between. CDR3 length: 13 amino acids. CDR3 bases: TGTGCCAGCACCCGGGACCCCGAAGAGACCCAGTACTTC. Translating it yields CASTRDPEETQYF.